These 14 T cell receptor beta chains originate from one sample sequenced in a study of OX40 agonist ivuxolimab in advanced cancers. Measured with immunoSEQ multiplex PCR; TCRdb has only the in-frame clones, and not every one. The data show some 130,000 clones, 80% to 90% seen once. Sequencing used CD4+ or CD8+ T cells sorted from blood, obtained in a trial of the OX40 agonist ivuxolimab. The receptors here all came from an adult with an advanced solid tumor such as melanoma, head and neck, liver or kidney cancer.

J is TRBJ2-2 and V is TRBV19, with 8 nucleotides matching TRBD1. The ends lost 6 bases at V and 3 bases at J; junction bases unmatched: 6. CDR1 is LNHDA and CDR2 is SQIVND in the germline V gene (reference sequence). The CDR3 is made up of 15 amino acids. The CDR3 sequence is CASRKSDRDTGELFF. The CDR3 nucleotides read TGTGCCAGTAGAAAGTCGGACAGGGACACCGGGGAGCTGTTTTTT. Looking up the rest from reference TRBV19 and TRBJ2-2 gives the full variable domain: DGGITQSPKYLFRKEGQNVTLSCEQNLNHDAMYWYRQDPGQGLRLIYYSQIVNDFQKGDIAEGYSVSREKKESFPLTVTSAQKNPTAFYLCASRKSDRDTGELFFGEGSRLTVL.

This clone was observed once. This rearrangement joins TRBV6-7 to TRBJ2-5, with D maybe TRBD2 (7 bases). The assigned J gene may be wrong: the sequence end matches TRBJ2-7 better. TRBV6-7 is classed as an ORF, of uncertain function. The CDR3 consists of 12 residues. DNA of the CDR3: TGTGCCAGCGTCGGGGGGCTTTGCGAGCAGTACTTC. Translating it yields CASVGGLCEQYF.

The chain recombines TRBV4-3 with TRBJ2-3, with a possible D match to TRBD1 (6 bases). Per the germline V gene, CDR1 is LGHNA and CDR2 is YSLEER. Trimming took 0 bases from V and 0 from J, leaving 10 bases between them. The CDR3 is 16 amino acids. In DNA form, the CDR3 reads TGCGCCAGCAGCCAAGAGGGTGGACAGAGCACAGATACGCAGTATTTT. This encodes CASSQEGGQSTDTQYF.

This clone is a singleton in its sample. The chain employs TRBV7-2 and TRBJ1-1; TRBD1 is a possible D gene (6 bases). The CDR3 consists of 13 residues. The germline CDR1 and CDR2 sequences are SGHTA and FQGNSA. Trimming took 6 bases from V and 0 from J, leaving 8 bases between them. This CDR3 reads CASRGAVNTEAFF. The CDR3 nucleotides read TGTGCCAGCAGGGGGGCCGTGAACACTGAAGCTTTCTTT.

This clone was seen a single time. The chain recombines TRBV30 with TRBJ1-1, with 12 bases fitting TRBD1. Germline V lookup: CDR1 GTSNPN, CDR2 SVGIG (reference sequence). The trim removed 2 bases at V and 5 bases at J, leaving 15 bases unmatched. The CDR3 has 18 amino acids. CDR3 bases: TGTGCCTGGAGTTCCAAACGGGACAGGGGGCGAAAGGGTACTGAAGCTTTCTTT. Its translation: CAWSSKRDRGRKGTEAFF.

The chain joins TRBV6-1 to TRBJ1-4; no firm D call. Trimming removed 1 base from V and 5 bases from J, with 5 bases in between. This CDR3 comprises 13 residues. CDR1 MNHNS and CDR2 SASEGT come from the germline V gene. This chain's CDR3 is CASSEEGNEKLFF. In DNA form, the CDR3 reads TGTGCCAGCAGTGAAGAGGGAAATGAAAAACTGTTTTTT.

This clone was recorded once. The chain recombines TRBV18 with TRBJ2-7; D tentatively fits TRBD1 or TRBD2 (5 bases each). The germline gives CDR1 KGHSH, CDR2 LQKENI. Trimming took 3 bases from V and 6 from J, leaving 15 bases between them. This CDR3 contains 14 residues. CDR3 loop: CASSPTEGFLEQYF. The CDR3 DNA reads TGTGCCAGCTCACCTACCGAGGGGTTTCTCGAGCAGTACTTC.

This chain joins TRBV7-6 and TRBJ2-5; D unresolved. The length of the CDR3 is 13 residues. Germline CDR1 SGHVS, CDR2 FNYEAQ. V was pared by 1 base and J by 1 base, with 4 bases between. Written as DNA, the CDR3 is TGTGCCAGCAGCTTAGGGACCCAAGAGACCCAGTACTTC. This sequence encodes CASSLGTQETQYF. Full variable domain (rest looked up from reference TRBV7-6 and TRBJ2-5): GAGVSQSPRYKVTKRGQDVALRCDPISGHVSLYWYRQALGQGPEFLTYFNYEAQQDKSGLPNDRFSAERPEGSISTLTIQRTEQRDSAMYRCASSLGTQETQYFGPGTRLLVL.

The genes are TRBV28 and TRBJ1-2; no clear D. Trimming removed 4 bases at V and 4 bases at J, with 13 bases between. Germline V gene data show CDR1 as MDHEN and CDR2 as SYDVKM. CDR3 length: 14 amino acids. Here the CDR3 DNA reads TGTGCCAGCAGTTCGCGACCCGAAATCTATGGCTACACCTTC. Translation gives CASSSRPEIYGYTF.

The chain has TRBV2 and TRBJ2-5; tentative D call: TRBD1 (6 bases). Trimming removed 7 bases from V and 2 bases from J, with 8 bases in between. Germline CDR1 SNHLY, CDR2 FYNNEI. This CDR3 is built from 12 residues. The CDR3 DNA follows: TGTGCCAGCAACAGGGTACAAGAGACCCAGTACTTC. The encoded protein is CASNRVQETQYF.

The V and J genes are TRBV28 and TRBJ2-7; D unresolved. The V end was cut by 2 bases, the J end by 0 bases, with 8 bases between. CDR3 length equals 14 residues. Germline V CDR1 and CDR2: MDHEN, SYDVKM. The CDR3 protein is CASSLTAPSYEQYF. CDR3 nucleotides: TGTGCCAGCAGTTTAACTGCCCCCTCCTACGAGCAGTACTTC.

V is TRBV6-1 and J is TRBJ1-1; D remains unclear. Trimming took off 2 bases at V and 6 bases at J, with 13 bases between the two ends. Germline V gene data show CDR1 as MNHNS and CDR2 as SASEGT. This CDR3 spans 14 amino acids. The CDR3 is CASSEHTSLAEAFF. Written as DNA, the CDR3 is TGTGCCAGCAGTGAACATACGTCTCTCGCTGAAGCTTTCTTT.

The gene calls are TRBV5-4 and TRBJ2-3, with D possibly TRBD2 on 6 matching bases. The germline V and J ends were trimmed by 3 bases and 6 bases, with 17 bases remaining between them. Germline-derived CDR1 and CDR2 are SGHNT and YYREEE (reference sequence). CDR3 length: 15 amino acids. The CDR3 nucleotides read TGTGCCAGCAGCTGGGGGGACGGCCCCCGTGATACGCAGTATTTT. Protein sequence: CASSWGDGPRDTQYF. Full variable domain (rest looked up from reference TRBV5-4 and TRBJ2-3): ETGVTQSPTHLIKTRGQQVTLRCSSQSGHNTVSWYQQALGQGPQFIFQYYREEENGRGNFPPRFSGLQFPNYSSELNVNALELDDSALYLCASSWGDGPRDTQYFGPGTRLTVL.

This chain uses TRBV28 with TRBJ1-1; TRBD1 matches 7 bases. Germline V CDR1 and CDR2: MDHEN, SYDVKM. The CDR3 is 15 amino acids. Trimming cost V 3 bases and J 4 bases; bases outside gene matches: 8. CDR3 bases: TGTGCCAGCAGTTTGGGTAGGGCAGGGGGCACTGAAGCTTTCTTT. Translating gives CASSLGRAGGTEAFF.